The T cell receptor (beta chain) described here comes from a study of tissue T cells after allogeneic stem cell transplantation. CDR1 LGHNA and CDR2 YSYQKL come from the germline V gene. The trim removed 4 bases at V and 7 bases at J, leaving 4 bases unmatched. CDR3 length: 14 amino acids. CDR3 sequences, V/J genes, frequencies and template counts came from survey-depth TCRbeta sequencing. Assay: immunoSEQ multiplex PCR; the TCRdb copy retains only in-frame clones and omits some. The sample has around 50,000 clones, 73% seen once. In regard to this clone: Its target is not known. Each gene name is a mouse one. The observed sequence ends 1 residue before the CDR3 terminus, with the missing tail filled in from the germline J gene.

Points from the study as a whole: Few T cell clones were shared across patients, but motif clusters showed tissue-specific shared signatures. This small cohort was clinically heterogeneous, and sampling depth was a limitation. The study did not identify alloreactive or antigen-specific tissue TCRs, and some clones might be persisting host cells.

The source is a pool of C57BL/6 mice in good health. The chain employs TRBV2 and TRBJ1-4, with TRBD1 identical over 9 bases. Sample: sorted cells pooled from one or two spleens. Partial CDR3 DNA: TGTGCCAGCAGCCGGGACAGGGAGGCCGAAAGATTATTT. This sequence encodes CASSRDREAERLF. The entire CDR3 protein reads CASSRDREAERLFF.